What follows describes a single T cell receptor (beta chain). Its antigen remains undetermined. The data were obtained in a study of monozygotic twins with inflammatory bowel disease (dated by TCRdb to between 2019 and 2020). In the study overall: A total of around 30 monozygotic twin pairs were included in the full study, comprising nine German pairs (four IBD-concordant, five IBD-discordant) and 19 IBD-discordant Danish pairs. Within discordant pairs, disease-associated traits were sought mainly by comparing IBD patients with their genetically identical healthy co-twins. Each individual had, on average, about 151 000 unique TCRalpha sequences and 181 000 unique TCRbeta sequences available for analysis.

From each donor, a roughly 2.7 ml peripheral blood sample was collected into PAXgene tubes and stored at -80 degrees C. Without T cell sorting, total RNA was isolated from whole blood using the PAXgene blood miRNA kit on an automated QIAcube. Peripheral blood from monozygotic twin pairs who were concordant or discordant for inflammatory bowel disease underwent deep TCRalpha and TCRbeta repertoire profiling using unique molecular barcoding. Smoking habits were recorded for all twin pairs, and individuals were classified as current, former or never smokers. The library was prepared using 5' RACE. Preparation of each TCR library used about 4,000 ng of total RNA. For each sample, cDNA synthesis was carried out in eight separate reactions using SMARTScribe reverse transcriptase. During cDNA synthesis, template switching was used to introduce unique molecular identifiers that contained a 6-nucleotide sample barcode. Two nested PCRs of about 16 and 10 cycles amplified the TCRalpha and TCRbeta cDNA, and bead purification followed each PCR. Before amplification, the cDNA was both treated with uracil DNA-glycosylase and purified with the QIAquick PCR purification kit. In the second PCR, Illumina TruSeq-compatible adapters and sample-specific barcodes were added. Library quality and concentration were assessed using TapeStation and Qubit, and about 5 ng of each library was pooled. The pooled libraries were sequenced with 2 x 100 bp reads and custom sequencing primers on an Illumina HiSeq2500 single-index Rapid Run. The original methods were these. PCR and sequencing errors were corrected by UMI-based consensus assembly using MiGEC version 1.2.6. MiXCR version 2.1.1 was used for V(D)J alignment, clonotype assembly and CDR3 extraction. To normalise gene usage, clonotype sharing and MAIT/NKT TCR abundance, the analysis used the top 1000, 10 000 and 20 000 clonotypes per sample. Diversity was computed as the inverse Simpson index with the vegan R package after downsampling to 27 000 UMIs. Paired Mann-Whitney U tests were applied to discordant twin pairs, and Benjamini-Hochberg correction was used for multiple testing. TCRdb reanalyzed the reads, keeping one entry per CDR3 protein sequence and omitting DNA. The V and J calls follow TCRdb's processing rather than the paper's. The table of this sample itemizes about 150,000 distinct CDR3 sequences. The ten largest make up 0.95% to 1.5% of the sample.

Results the study describes overall, beyond this receptor: The results gave no support for a single strong signal or clonotype linked to IBD. Concordant and discordant twins showed no difference in repertoire similarity, possibly because of limited statistical power. Background noise and inter-individual variability may have been introduced into the repertoires by the differing immunosuppressive treatments among patients. Measured by the inverse Simpson index, TCRbeta repertoire diversity was lower in IBD patients than in their healthy co-twins. Fewer clonotypes were shared with other individuals by IBD patients than by healthy twins, most markedly in patients showing signs of disease activity. The analysis was unable to tell different T cell subtypes apart.

In the germline V gene, CDR1 corresponds to SQVTM and CDR2 to ANQGSEA. The CDR3 spans 13 residues, from the cysteine through the phenylalanine. The coding DNA is unavailable. This chain is built from TRBV29-1 and TRBJ1-3. Source material: blood. This receptor was obtained from a human donor with ulcerative colitis or Crohn's disease, or a healthy co-twin of an affected twin (not recorded which). The CDR3 sequence is CSAEQSLGNTIYF.